The text below deals with one T cell receptor beta chain. Profiling relied on immunoSEQ multiplex PCR, and the TCRdb table lists in-frame clones only, not all of them. The sample lists about 75,000 clones, about 93% occurring once. This sample stems from a study of control samples from healthy donors and cancer patients. The CDR3 totals 13 residues. Trimming removed 8 bases from V and 0 bases from J, with 10 bases in between. Germline V gene lookup returns CDR1 SGHTA and CDR2 FQGNSA. The genes are TRBV7-2 and TRBJ1-2, with D maybe TRBD1 (5 bases). The sample was blood. The TCR sequence derives from a woman aged 40-49 years in good health. CDR3 region: CASGSRANYGYTF. CDR3 sequence (DNA): TGTGCCAGCGGGAGCAGGGCTAACTATGGCTACACCTTC.